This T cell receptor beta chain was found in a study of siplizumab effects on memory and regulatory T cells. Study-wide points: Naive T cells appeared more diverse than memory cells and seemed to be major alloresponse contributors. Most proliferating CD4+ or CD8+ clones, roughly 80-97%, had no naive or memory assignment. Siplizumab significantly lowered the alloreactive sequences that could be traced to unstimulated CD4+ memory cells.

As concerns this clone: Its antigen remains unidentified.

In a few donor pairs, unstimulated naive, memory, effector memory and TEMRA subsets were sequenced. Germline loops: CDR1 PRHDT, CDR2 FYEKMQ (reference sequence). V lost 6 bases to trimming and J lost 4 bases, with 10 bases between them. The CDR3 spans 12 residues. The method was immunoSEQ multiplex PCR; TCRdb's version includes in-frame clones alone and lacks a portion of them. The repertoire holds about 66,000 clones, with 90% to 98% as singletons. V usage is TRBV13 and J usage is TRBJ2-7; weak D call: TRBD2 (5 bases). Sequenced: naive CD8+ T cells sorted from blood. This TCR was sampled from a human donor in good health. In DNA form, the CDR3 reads TGTGCCAGCAGGCTTGGGAGTTACGAGCAGTACTTC. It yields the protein CASRLGSYEQYF.